This T cell receptor (beta chain) comes out of a study of a mutant IDH1 vaccine in newly diagnosed glioma. Sequencing used immunoSEQ multiplex PCR; TCRdb keeps in-frame clones, though not all of them. The sample has roughly 43,000 clones, under 80% seen once; the top ten hold about 5%. Study results and limitations: Evidence of vaccine-induced immune responses was documented in 80% to 95% of patients.

As to time point: week 23, last vaccination. Mutant IDH1 20-mer peptide, at 300 ug, made up each vaccine dose, with topical imiquimod. For this clone: Its antigen is as yet unknown.

Specimen: PBMCs, collected from a glioma patient whose treatment included an IDH1 peptide vaccine. The source of this sequence is a man over 45 with glioma.

CDR3 bases: TGCAGCTCGTGGCATGATGGCTACACCTTC. Protein product: CSSWHDGYTF. The gene calls are TRBV29-1 and TRBJ1-2; D is unclear. V lost 8 bases and J lost 6, with 10 bases in between. Germline V gives CDR1 SQVTM, CDR2 ANQGSEA. This CDR3 spans 10 amino acids.